The clone carrying this T cell receptor (beta chain) was counted between two and nine times. Antigen specificity is unknown. From the 5' RACE reads, TCRdb called clonotypes with MiXCR, one entry per CDR3 protein. The profile covers about 240,000 distinct CDR3 sequences, with 9.4% appearing a single time and roughly a fifth taken by the ten largest. This sample is part of a study of T-cell memory formation after mild COVID-19. Whole-study results and caveats: Shrinking CD4+ clones were chiefly CM and EM; CD8+ ones were chiefly EMRA.

The TCR sequence derives from a man between 18 and 29 years old who had mild COVID-19 (a few samples of this study predate the infection). Cell type and time point are not known. Input material: PBMCs or a T cell subset sorted from them (not recorded which).

In DNA, the CDR3 is TGTGCCAGCAGAGGGGGGGGGTCGGAGAGCTATGGCTACACCTTC. Its translation is CASRGGGSESYGYTF. The chain employs TRBV7-9 and TRBJ1-2; a possible D gene is TRBD1 (6 bases). The V gene's germline CDR1 is SEHNR and CDR2 FQNEAQ (reference sequence). The CDR3 totals 15 residues. V was clipped by 6 bases and J by 4 bases, with 18 bases between them. The whole variable domain, remainder taken from reference TRBV7-9 and TRBJ1-2, is DTGVSQNPRHKITKRGQNVTFRCDPISEHNRLYWYRQTLGQGPEFLTYFQNEAQLEKSRLLSDRFSAERPKGSFSTLEIQRTEQGDSAMYLCASRGGGSESYGYTFGSGTRLTVV.